Listed below are T cell receptor beta chains from one sample, sequenced in a study of memory B cells and T cells in multiple sclerosis. The protocol was immunoSEQ multiplex PCR, while the TCRdb copy is restricted to in-frame clones and leaves out a portion. The table shows 11,000 to 15,000 clones, with approximately 69% occurring only once. Sequencing was done on a sample of memory (CD45RO+) CD4+ T cells from blood. The receptors come from a human donor with multiple sclerosis. The CDR3 runs from the conserved cysteine through the conserved F or W. The D gene is left open where the match is weak. Where a row states a size, it is once, few, many or the class of an expanded clone; other rows omit it.

D | J | size | V | CDR3 | DNA
. | TRBJ2-5 | . | TRBV6-1 | CASSAGQPQETQYF | TGTGCCAGCAGTGCAGGACAGCCTCAAGAGACCCAGTACTTC
. | TRBJ1-1 | . | TRBV6-1 | CASGRGAANTEAFF | TGTGCCAGCGGGAGGGGGGCCGCTAACACTGAAGCTTTCTTT
TRBD1 | TRBJ2-5 | . | TRBV5-1 | CASSLRGLGETQYF | TGCGCCAGCAGCTTGAGGGGGCTCGGGGAGACCCAGTACTTC
. | TRBJ1-5 | . | TRBV7-9 | CASSPATGIVGNQPQHF | TGTGCCAGCAGCCCGGCAACAGGGATTGTTGGAAATCAGCCCCAGCATTTT
TRBD1 | TRBJ1-2 | . | TRBV5-1 | CASSLGGDRASFAGYTF | TGCGCCAGCAGCTTGGGAGGGGACAGGGCCTCGTTTGCTGGCTACACCTTC
. | TRBJ2-7 | . | TRBV19 | CASNDGGGSYEQYF | TGTGCCAGTAATGATGGTGGAGGCTCCTACGAGCAGTACTTC
TRBD2 | TRBJ2-5 | . | TRBV5-5 | CTSRLGTSGGSSRETQYF | TGTACCAGCAGACTAGGGACTAGCGGGGGGAGCTCTCGAGAGACCCAGTACTTC
TRBD1 | TRBJ2-7 | few | TRBV9 | CASSVATGSYEQYF | TGTGCCAGCAGCGTAGCGACAGGGTCCTACGAGCAGTACTTC
TRBD1 | TRBJ1-6 | few | TRBV30 | CAWSAGQGNSPLHF | TGTGCCTGGAGTGCCGGACAGGGTAATTCACCCCTCCACTTT
TRBD1 | TRBJ2-3 | . | TRBV29-1 | CSVTGPSTDTQYF | TGCAGCGTGACAGGGCCTAGCACAGATACGCAGTATTTT
TRBD1 | TRBJ2-1 | . | TRBV29-1 | CSVLGATGVSHEQFF | TGCAGCGTCTTAGGGGCGACAGGGGTGAGCCATGAGCAGTTCTTC
. | TRBJ1-4 | . | TRBV5-1 | CASSLALGNNEKLFF | TGCGCCAGCAGCTTGGCCTTGGGCAATAATGAAAAACTGTTTTTT
. | TRBJ1-1 | . | TRBV28 | CASSLPGENTEAFF | TGTGCCAGCAGTTTGCCGGGGGAGAACACTGAAGCTTTCTTT
. | TRBJ1-4 | . | TRBV4-2 | CASSQGPTRILSEKLFF | TGTGCCAGCAGCCAAGGCCCGACCAGGATTCTGAGTGAAAAACTGTTTTTT
TRBD1 | TRBJ2-7 | . | TRBV10-3 | CAISTGTGLWEQYF | TGTGCCATCAGCACCGGGACAGGGCTTTGGGAGCAGTACTTC
. | TRBJ2-4 | few | TRBV4-1 | CASSQGGVDIQYF | TGCGCCAGCAGCCAAGGGGGGGTGGACATTCAGTACTTC
. | TRBJ1-1 | . | TRBV5-1 | CASSGQPDTEAFF | TGCGCCAGCAGCGGGCAGCCGGACACTGAAGCTTTCTTT
TRBD2 | TRBJ2-1 | . | TRBV5-1 | CASSSGTSGHNEQFF | TGCGCCAGCAGCTCCGGGACTAGCGGACACAATGAGCAGTTCTTC
. | TRBJ1-1 | few | TRBV2 | CASSSGGLPEAFF | TGTGCCAGCTCCTCTGGAGGGTTGCCTGAAGCTTTCTTT
TRBD2 | TRBJ2-7 | . | TRBV4-1 | CASSIGTSGYYEQYF | TGCGCCAGCAGCATCGGGACTAGCGGGTACTACGAGCAGTACTTC
TRBD1 | TRBJ2-5 | . | TRBV5-1 | CASSWRTGGRETQYF | TGCGCCAGCAGCTGGAGGACAGGGGGCCGGGAGACCCAGTACTTC
TRBD2 | TRBJ2-2 | . | TRBV11-2 | CASSSGLAGAGELFF | TGTGCCAGCAGCTCGGGACTAGCGGGAGCCGGGGAGCTGTTTTTT
TRBD2 | TRBJ2-7 | few | TRBV29-1 | CSVVSVSGTSYEQYF | TGCAGCGTTGTGAGCGTTAGCGGGACCTCCTACGAGCAGTACTTC
TRBD1 | TRBJ2-7 | . | TRBV10-3 | CAIRRGTGEYEQYF | TGTGCCATCAGGAGGGGGACAGGGGAATACGAGCAGTACTTC
. | TRBJ1-1 | few | TRBV19 | CASKWSGDTEAFF | TGTGCCAGTAAATGGTCCGGGGACACTGAAGCTTTCTTT
TRBD2 | TRBJ2-7 | once | TRBV14 | CASSQVAGVYEQYF | TGTGCCAGCAGCCAAGTGGCGGGGGTATACGAGCAGTACTTC
TRBD1 | TRBJ2-5 | . | TRBV28 | CASTPRTGGAETQYF | TGTGCCAGCACCCCCCGGACAGGGGGCGCGGAGACCCAGTACTTC
. | TRBJ1-1 | . | TRBV4-1 | CASSQERFGLNTEAFF | TGCGCCAGCAGCCAAGAACGGTTTGGGCTTAACACTGAAGCTTTCTTT
. | TRBJ1-5 | . | TRBV11-3 | CASSFHSNQPQHF | TGTGCCAGCAGCTTCCATAGCAATCAGCCCCAGCATTTT
. | TRBJ1-5 | few | TRBV6-1 | CASSELGGSNQPQHF | TGTGCCAGCAGTGAATTGGGGGGAAGCAATCAGCCCCAGCATTTT
TRBD1 | TRBJ1-2 | few | TRBV2 | CASNPTGDLYGYTF | TGTGCCAGCAATCCGACAGGGGATCTTTATGGCTACACCTTC
. | TRBJ1-1 | . | TRBV28 | CASSYVAMNTEAFF | TGTGCCAGCAGTTACGTGGCCATGAACACTGAAGCTTTCTTT
. | TRBJ1-2 | . | TRBV6-1 | CASSAIGYTF | TGTGCCAGCAGTGCAATCGGCTACACCTTC
. | TRBJ2-1 | . | TRBV7-6 | CASSSPSPEVNEQFF | TGTGCCAGCAGCTCCCCCTCGCCGGAGGTCAATGAGCAGTTCTTC
. | TRBJ1-6 | few | TRBV6-5 | CASRRQQEALHF | TGTGCCAGCCGCCGGCAGCAGGAGGCCCTCCACTTT
. | TRBJ1-5 | . | TRBV19 | CASSISANSRYSNQPQHF | TGTGCCAGTAGTATCAGCGCTAACTCGAGATATAGCAATCAGCCCCAGCATTTT
. | TRBJ2-3 | . | TRBV5-1 | CASSLAPADTQYF | TGCGCCAGCAGCTTGGCCCCAGCAGATACGCAGTATTTT
TRBD1 | TRBJ1-4 | . | TRBV5-8 | CASSLGQGMDEKLFF | TGTGCCAGCAGCTTGGGACAGGGGATGGATGAAAAACTGTTTTTT
TRBD2 | TRBJ2-1 | few | TRBV6-4 | CASSDSTSGGHEQFF | TGTGCCAGCAGTGACTCGACTAGCGGGGGGCATGAGCAGTTCTTC
. | TRBJ1-4 | . | TRBV5-4 | CASSTGLLSEKLFF | TGTGCCAGCAGCACGGGACTGCTTTCGGAAAAACTGTTTTTT
TRBD2 | TRBJ2-5 | . | TRBV14 | CASSLGLAGGETQYF | TGTGCCAGCAGCCTAGGACTAGCGGGAGGAGAAACCCAGTACTTC
TRBD1 | TRBJ1-3 | . | TRBV19 | CASGISGQISGNTIYF | TGTGCCAGTGGAATCTCGGGACAGATCTCTGGAAACACCATATATTTT
. | TRBJ2-4 | . | TRBV28 | CASSLSVAGASYF | TGTGCCAGCAGTTTATCGGTCGCGGGGGCCTCGTACTTC
. | TRBJ2-6 | . | TRBV6-1 | CASSEMPAMSSGANVLTF | TGTGCCAGCAGTGAGATGCCCGCAATGAGCTCTGGGGCCAACGTCCTGACTTTC
. | TRBJ2-7 | . | TRBV5-1 | CASSSGTGYEQYF | TGCGCCAGCAGCTCCGGGACTGGCTACGAGCAGTACTTC
TRBD1 | TRBJ1-3 | . | TRBV30 | CAWSVTGENTIYF | TGTGCCTGGAGTGTAACAGGGGAAAACACCATATATTTT
TRBD1 | TRBJ1-6 | . | TRBV19 | CASRLGDRGNSPLHF | TGTGCCAGTAGGCTCGGGGACAGGGGAAATTCACCCCTCCACTTT
. | TRBJ2-5 | . | TRBV5-1 | CASSFGETQYF | TGCGCCAGCAGCTTCGGGGAGACCCAGTACTTC
. | TRBJ1-6 | few | TRBV6-5 | CASKSGERNSPLHF | TGTGCCAGCAAGTCAGGGGAGCGAAATTCACCCCTCCACTTT
TRBD1 | TRBJ2-1 | . | TRBV2 | CASTIEGGKEFF | TGTGCCAGCACCATCGAAGGGGGCAAGGAGTTCTTC
. | TRBJ1-4 | . | TRBV29-1 | CSVEGQYATNEKLFF | TGCAGCGTTGAGGGGCAGTATGCAACTAATGAAAAACTGTTTTTT
. | TRBJ2-7 | . | TRBV5-5 | CASSSDSTYEQYF | TGTGCCAGCAGCTCGGACAGTACCTACGAGCAGTACTTC
. | TRBJ1-5 | . | TRBV6-5 | CASRTLGGDPQPQHF | TGTGCCAGCAGAACATTGGGAGGGGATCCTCAGCCCCAGCATTTT